Each of the 23 T cell receptor beta chains below was sequenced from the same sample in a study of metastatic and nonmetastatic thyroid tumors. There were no patients who had received any treatment before thyroid surgery. TCRdb ran MiXCR on the PCR reads. The table has about 21,000 clones, 25% to 30% seen once. Source material: blood. The receptors were gathered from a female donor with papillary thyroid cancer or a benign thyroid nodule (not recorded which). Some clones in this sample may be carry-over from other donors' samples.

This clone was seen at least ten times. This chain links TRBV12-3 or TRBV12-4 with TRBJ1-4; D gene uncertain. Trimming stripped 0 bases from V and 4 bases from J, with 6 bases between. The CDR3 length is 14 residues. This CDR3 reads CASSLARINEKLFF. The CDR3 DNA reads as TGTGCCAGCAGTTTAGCACGGATTAATGAAAAACTGTTTTTT.

The V gene is TRBV11-3, the J gene TRBJ1-5, with no clear D. Per the germline V gene, CDR1 is SGHNT and CDR2 is YENEEA. CDR3 length: 15 amino acids. The germline V and J ends were trimmed by 0 bases and 0 bases, with 6 bases remaining between them. The CDR3 sequence: CASSLDGYSNQPQHF. CDR3 DNA sequence: TGTGCCAGCAGCTTAGATGGATATAGCAATCAGCCCCAGCATTTT.

This clone is a singleton in its sample. V is TRBV4-3 and J is TRBJ2-2; TRBD1 agrees at 7 bases. In germline, CDR1 is LGHNA, CDR2 YSLEER. Unmatched junction bases numbered 2, after V lost 6 bases and J lost 4 bases. This CDR3 has 13 residues. For the CDR3, the DNA is TGCGCCAGCAGTCGACAGGGCACCGGGGAGCTGTTTTTT. Translated, it gives CASSRQGTGELFF.

This clone was detected only a few times. A read error may account for a junction end that differs from germline. The chain is built from TRBV27 and TRBJ1-2; D not resolved. Germline V lookup: CDR1 MNHEY, CDR2 SMNVEV (reference sequence). The CDR3 has 15 residues. The CDR3 DNA follows: TGTTCCAGCACCCTCACTGTTGGTTACAACTATGGCTACACCTTC. Its protein is CSSTLTVGYNYGYTF.

This clone is medium-sized within its sample. This chain links TRBV11-2 with TRBJ1-4, with D possibly being TRBD1 (6 bases). Trimming cost V 6 bases and J 8 bases, with 16 bases left between them. The germline V gene has CDR1 SGHAT and CDR2 FQNNGV. CDR3 length equals 14 residues. The CDR3 reads CASSSHREGEKLFF. The CDR3 nucleotides are TGTGCCAGCAGTTCCCACAGGGAGGGCGAAAAACTGTTTTTT.

This clone was picked up many times. CDR3 in DNA: TGTGCCAGCAGAAACCTGGGTTCCTCCTACAATGAGCAGTTCTTC. This codes for CASRNLGSSYNEQFF. The rearrangement links TRBV27 to TRBJ2-1, with D unclear. Trimming took off 6 bases at V and 0 bases at J, with 12 bases between the two ends. This CDR3 is 15 amino acids long. Germline V gives CDR1 MNHEY, CDR2 SMNVEV (reference sequence).

The chain is built from TRBV7-9 and TRBJ2-2; 9 bases are shared with TRBD2. CDR3 length equals 15 residues. Germline CDR1 and CDR2: SEHNR and FQNEAQ (reference sequence). V was clipped by 4 bases and J by 7 bases; unmatched bases: 7. The CDR3 DNA reads TGTGCCAGCAGCTCCTGGATAGCGGGGGACGGGGAGCTGTTTTTT. This gives the protein CASSSWIAGDGELFF.

The V gene is TRBV2, the J gene TRBJ2-2, with D hard to call. This CDR3 is built from 14 residues. Germline values: CDR1 SNHLY, CDR2 FYNNEI. The germline V and J ends were trimmed by 1 base and 0 bases, with 3 bases remaining between them. CDR3 coding DNA: TGTGCCAGCAGTGAAGGGACGAACACCGGGGAGCTGTTTTTT. Translating it yields CASSEGTNTGELFF.

Concerning this clone: One base away lies a much larger clone, so this may be a sequencing read error. The chain joins TRBV9 to TRBJ2-7, with D perhaps TRBD2 (5 bases). This CDR3 has 13 amino acids. In germline, CDR1 is SGDLS, CDR2 YYNGEE. Trimming left V 0 bases short and J 6 bases short, with 10 bases between. The CDR3 spells CASSVVVGVEQYF. CDR3 coding DNA: TGTGCCAGCAGCGTAGTGGTCGGGGTCGAGCAGTACTTC.

This clone has a count of ten or more. The chain joins TRBV7-3 to TRBJ2-5; tentative D call: TRBD2 (6 bases). Per germline, CDR1 SGHTA and CDR2 FQGTGA. V dropped 5 bases and J dropped 4 bases, with 17 bases sitting between them. This CDR3 has 15 amino acids. The DNA of the CDR3 is TGTGCCAGCAGCCCCATTCCTGGGGGGACAGAGACCCAGTACTTC. Its translation is CASSPIPGGTETQYF.

This clone showed up many times. This chain links TRBV29-1 with TRBJ1-1; D not certain. Trimming shortened V by 2 bases and J by 7 bases, and 8 bases separated the two germline ends. There are 11 residues in the CDR3. Germline values: CDR1 SQVTM, CDR2 ANQGSEA. In nucleotides, the CDR3 is TGCAGCGTTGAATTCCAGGTTGAAGCTTTCTTT. It translates to CSVEFQVEAFF.

Turning to this clone: One end of the junction is discordant with germline, which a read error may explain. The CDR3 loop is CVSSQEVGGPGTEPYSFF. CDR3 coding DNA: TGTGTCAGCAGCCAAGAGGTGGGGGGCCCGGGGACCGAACCCTACTCATTTTTT. The chain couples TRBV3-1 to TRBJ2-2, with D perhaps matching TRBD1 or TRBD2 (6 bases each). This CDR3 spans 18 amino acids. Per germline, CDR1 LGHDT and CDR2 YNNKEL (reference sequence).

This clone was seen ten or more times. The rearrangement links TRBV20-1 to TRBJ1-1; D is unresolved. CDR1 is DFQATT and CDR2 is SNEGSKA in the germline V gene (reference sequence). The CDR3 is 16 amino acids. V lost 3 bases and J 2 bases, leaving 19 bases between the germline ends. The CDR3 sequence is CSASLGKAGFNTEAFF. Here the CDR3 DNA reads TGCAGTGCTAGCTTAGGGAAAGCGGGGTTTAACACTGAAGCTTTCTTT.

This clone occurred many times. The CDR3 sequence is CASSLRGGTGNTIYF. In DNA, the CDR3 is TGTGCCAGCAGCCTTAGAGGGGGGACTGGAAACACCATATATTTT. This chain links TRBV12-3 or TRBV12-4 with TRBJ1-3, with D possibly TRBD1 on 6 matching bases. The CDR3 is made up of 15 amino acids. The V and J ends lost 6 bases and 2 bases respectively, with 14 bases between them.

The V gene is TRBV12-3 or TRBV12-4, the J gene TRBJ1-1; weak D call: TRBD1 (5 bases). Trimming removed 2 bases at V and 2 bases at J, with 12 bases between. CDR3 size: 15 residues. In DNA, the CDR3 is TGTGCCAGCAGTTTAAGAGGGGTTTATAACACTGAAGCTTTCTTT. Translation gives CASSLRGVYNTEAFF.

The gene calls are TRBV20-1 and TRBJ2-7; 10 nucleotides line up with TRBD2. The J segment lost 2 bases and the V segment lost 6 bases, leaving 1 base of the junction unmatched. CDR3 length equals 12 residues. From germline, CDR1 is DFQATT and CDR2 SNEGSKA (reference sequence). CDR3 sequence (DNA): TGCAGTGCCAGCGGGGGGGCCTACGAGCAGTACTTC. Translated, it gives CSASGGAYEQYF.

The V and J genes are TRBV30 and TRBJ2-7; possible D gene TRBD1, 5 bases. Germline V gives CDR1 GTSNPN, CDR2 SVGIG (reference sequence). V lost 0 bases and J 1 base, leaving 7 bases between the germline ends. The CDR3 spans 13 residues. As DNA, the CDR3 is TGTGCCTGGAGTGTTCAGGGTTCCTACGAGCAGTACTTC. Protein product: CAWSVQGSYEQYF.

CDR3 sequence: CAINGELGGAQHF. For the CDR3, the DNA is TGTGCCATCAACGGTGAACTGGGGGGCGCCCAGCATTTT. The rearrangement links TRBV2 to TRBJ1-5, with D maybe TRBD1 (6 bases). The CDR3 sequence is 13 residues long. Germline CDR1 reads SNHLY; CDR2 reads FYNNEI. V was trimmed by 10 bases and J by 11 bases, leaving 21 bases between them.

Regarding this clone: Different DNA sequences within this sample yield the same CDR3. The chain recombines TRBV20-1 with TRBJ2-2; D not certain. The CDR3 has 13 amino acids. Trimming pared 3 bases from V and 2 bases from J, leaving 7 bases between. CDR1 DFQATT and CDR2 SNEGSKA come from the germline V gene (reference sequence). The CDR3 protein is CSASGQNTGELFF. In DNA, the CDR3 is TGCAGTGCTAGCGGCCAAAACACCGGGGAGCTGTTTTTT.

Sample share makes this clone medium-sized. V is TRBV7-2 and J is TRBJ2-2; TRBD1 agrees at 12 bases. This CDR3 comprises 18 residues. Germline CDR1 is SGHTA and CDR2 is FQGNSA. V was clipped by 5 bases and J by 5 bases; unmatched bases: 12. The CDR3 protein is CASSTRDRGRVRTGELFF. The CDR3 nucleotides are TGTGCCAGCAGCACCCGGGACAGGGGGCGGGTGAGAACCGGGGAGCTGTTTTTT.

In regard to this clone: Germline is not matched at one junction end, which may reflect a read error. This sequence joins TRBV30 and TRBJ1-1; D uncertain. Germline V lookup: CDR1 GTSNPN, CDR2 SVGIG (reference sequence). The CDR3 consists of 14 residues. CDR3 nucleotides: TGTGCCTGGAGTTCGGTACAGCGAGACACTGAAGCTTCCTTT. It specifies CAWSSVQRDTEASF.

This clone showed up many times. The chain carries TRBV4-3 and TRBJ2-2; 9 nucleotides agree with TRBD1. Trimming cost V 4 bases and J 0 bases; bases outside gene matches: 3. The CDR3 length is 16 residues. Germline loops: CDR1 LGHNA, CDR2 YSLEER. CDR3 residues: CASSRRQGANTGELFF. The CDR3 nucleotides read TGCGCCAGCAGCCGTAGACAGGGGGCGAACACCGGGGAGCTGTTTTTT.

This clone was counted at least ten times. The J gene is TRBJ1-2, the V gene TRBV27, with D possibly matching TRBD1 (6 bases). V was trimmed by 5 bases and J by 1 base, leaving 11 bases between them. The CDR3 is made up of 14 amino acids. Germline CDR1 MNHEY, CDR2 SMNVEV (reference sequence). This CDR3 is CASSPRTDNYGYTF. CDR3 DNA sequence: TGTGCCAGCAGTCCGAGGACAGATAACTATGGCTACACCTTC.